These 21 T cell receptor beta chains were all obtained from the same sample, sequenced in a study of molecular identifiers for immune sequencing clone quantification. TCRdb passed the PCR reads through MiXCR, listing each CDR3 protein once. The sample holds over 85,000 distinct CDR3 sequences, around 23% seen once. The sample taken for sequencing was naive CD8+ T cells from blood, with Jurkat cell RNA spiked in. This sample's subset: FACS-sorted CD8+CD4-CCR7+CD45RA+ naive T cells. The receptors shown here come from a human donor in good health. Some libraries in this study had Jurkat cell RNA spiked in.

The rearrangement links TRBV19 to TRBJ2-7, with 8 bases matching TRBD1. The CDR3 spans 14 residues. Trimming took 4 bases from V and 2 from J; bases not matched to a gene: 4. Germline V lookup: CDR1 LNHDA, CDR2 SQIVND (reference sequence). CDR3 sequence reads: CASSTQGQAYEQYF. The CDR3 nucleotides are TGTGCCAGTAGTACTCAGGGACAGGCCTACGAGCAGTACTTC.

The chain uses TRBV5-6 and TRBJ2-7; TRBD1 aligns across 8 bases. Germline V gene sequence: CDR1 SGHDT, CDR2 YYEEEE. The CDR3 loop spans 16 amino acids. V shed 0 bases and J 3 bases; nucleotides not matched to a gene: 8. Here the CDR3 reads CASSLGTGNPIYEQYF. Here the CDR3 DNA reads TGTGCCAGCAGCTTGGGGACAGGGAACCCCATCTACGAGCAGTACTTC.

Comments on this clonotype: With a much larger clone just one base away, this may be a read error. For the CDR3, the DNA is TGTGTCACCAGTTCTAGCGGGAGGCGGACCGGGGAGCTGTTTTTT. Translation: CVTSSSGRRTGELFF. V is TRBV15 and J is TRBJ2-2; 11 bases agree with TRBD2. The CDR3 is made up of 15 amino acids. Germline assignment: CDR1 LNHNV and CDR2 YYDKDF (reference sequence).

This clonotype occurred many times. The rearrangement links TRBV5-1 to TRBJ2-1; TRBD2 matches at 12 bases. The V gene end was trimmed by 4 bases and the J gene end by 7 bases; junction bases not matched to a gene: 9. The CDR3 is 16 amino acids. The germline V gene has CDR1 SGHRS and CDR2 YFSETQ. CDR3 residues: CASSPLAGGAGNEQFF. The DNA for the CDR3 is TGCGCCAGCAGCCCCCTAGCGGGGGGGGCGGGGAATGAGCAGTTCTTC. Complete variable domain (other parts from reference TRBV5-1 and TRBJ2-1): KAGVTQTPRYLIKTRGQQVTLSCSPISGHRSVSWYQQTPGQGLQFLFEYFSETQRNKGNFPGRFSGRQFSNSRSEMNVSTLELGDSALYLCASSPLAGGAGNEQFFGPGTRLTVL.

This clonotype was recorded many times. This chain uses TRBV6-5 with TRBJ1-1; D uncertain. This CDR3 comprises 13 residues. V lost 2 bases, J lost 2 bases, and 6 bases lay in between. Looked up from germline, CDR1 is MNHEY and CDR2 is SVGAGI. Here the CDR3 reads CASSYMSNTEAFF. CDR3 DNA sequence: TGTGCCAGCAGTTACATGTCAAACACTGAAGCTTTCTTT.

The chain recombines TRBV28 with TRBJ2-7; possibly TRBD1 or TRBD2 for D (6 bases each). The CDR3 spans 16 residues. Germline assignment: CDR1 MDHEN and CDR2 SYDVKM. The germline V and J ends were trimmed by 5 bases and 0 bases, with 17 bases remaining between them. The CDR3 coding sequence is TGTGCCAGCAGTCCACGAGGAGGGGGAAGCTCCTACGAGCAGTACTTC. Protein: CASSPRGGGSSYEQYF.

The V and J genes are TRBV28 and TRBJ2-1, with D perhaps TRBD1 (6 bases). CDR3 length equals 13 residues. Trimming took off 5 bases at V and 7 bases at J, with 12 bases between the two ends. Germline loops: CDR1 MDHEN, CDR2 SYDVKM. This CDR3 is CASSPRQVNEQFF. The DNA for the CDR3 is TGTGCCAGCAGTCCGCGACAGGTAAATGAGCAGTTCTTC.

This clonotype was seen repeatedly, ten times or more. V usage is TRBV2 and J usage is TRBJ2-4; the D gene is possibly TRBD1 (6 bases). Per germline, CDR1 SNHLY and CDR2 FYNNEI. V dropped 6 bases and J dropped 0 bases, with 15 bases sitting between them. The CDR3 spans 16 residues. The CDR3 loop is CASRSDRTLAKNIQYF. The CDR3 coding sequence is TGTGCCAGCAGATCAGACAGGACCCTAGCCAAAAACATTCAGTACTTC. Full variable domain (remainder filled in from reference TRBV2 and TRBJ2-4): EPEVTQTPSHQVTQMGQEVILRCVPISNHLYFYWYRQILGQKVEFLVSFYNNEISEKSEIFDDQFSVERPDGSNFTLKIRSTKLEDSAMYFCASRSDRTLAKNIQYFGAGTRLSVL.

This chain joins TRBV18 and TRBJ2-1, with D possibly being TRBD2 (7 bases). The V and J ends lost 3 bases and 0 bases respectively, with 9 bases between them. CDR1 is KGHSH and CDR2 is LQKENI in the germline V gene. The CDR3 contains 15 residues. The CDR3 sequence is CASSPGGLSYNEQFF. The CDR3 nucleotides are TGTGCCAGCTCACCGGGGGGGCTCTCCTACAATGAGCAGTTCTTC.

The chain is built from TRBV12-3 or TRBV12-4 and TRBJ2-5; 8 nucleotides align to TRBD1. Trimming removed 6 bases from V and 2 bases from J; junction bases left unmatched: 8. The CDR3 loop spans 15 amino acids. CDR3 sequence reads: CASRSGTGVQETQYF. For the CDR3, the DNA is TGTGCCAGCAGATCTGGGACAGGAGTTCAAGAGACCCAGTACTTC.

This chain links TRBV10-3 with TRBJ2-1, with 8 bases that match TRBD2. Germline V gives CDR1 ENHRY, CDR2 SYGVKD. The CDR3 is 15 residues long. V lost 6 bases and J lost 0; bases outside the gene matches: 4. The CDR3 sequence: CAIRSGGVSYNEQFF. In DNA form, the CDR3 reads TGTGCCATCAGGTCGGGAGGGGTCTCCTACAATGAGCAGTTCTTC.

This clonotype was recorded only once. A much larger clone lies a single base off, so this may be a read error. The genes are TRBV21-1 and TRBJ2-7; the table's TRBD2 call for D was not verified on the DNA. TRBV21-1 is marked as a pseudogene. The CDR3 has 15 residues. CDR3 coding DNA: TGTGCCAGCAGCTCGAGGGCAGGGTCCTCCTACGAGCAGTACTTC. Translated, it gives CASSSRAGSSYEQYF.

This clonotype appeared a few times. CDR3 loop: CSAHTGAEAFF. The CDR3 region has the DNA TGCAGTGCTCATACGGGGGCTGAAGCTTTCTTT. The V gene is TRBV20-1, the J gene TRBJ1-1; tentative D call: TRBD1 (5 bases). CDR1 is DFQATT and CDR2 is SNEGSKA in the germline V gene (reference sequence). Trimming left V 5 bases short and J 6 bases short, with 10 bases between. The CDR3 runs 11 residues.

Comments on this clonotype: A much more abundant neighbour one base away suggests this may be a read error. The rearrangement uses TRBV7-9 and TRBJ2-7; no clear D. Germline-derived CDR1 and CDR2 are SEHNR and FQNEAQ (reference sequence). The CDR3 runs 13 residues. Here the CDR3 reads CASSLARNYEQCF. The CDR3 coding sequence is TGTGCCAGCAGCTTAGCGCGGAACTACGAGCAGTGCTTC.

This clonotype came up a few times. This chain joins TRBV27 and TRBJ2-2, with D perhaps matching TRBD2 (6 bases). Germline V gene lookup returns CDR1 MNHEY and CDR2 SMNVEV (reference sequence). The V and J ends lost 0 bases and 4 bases respectively, with 15 bases between them. The CDR3 runs to 17 residues. The DNA of the CDR3 is TGTGCCAGCAGTTTATCGGGGAGTTACGGGGGCACCGGGGAGCTGTTTTTT. Translation: CASSLSGSYGGTGELFF.

This clonotype has just a few counts. The chain employs TRBV12-3 or TRBV12-4 and TRBJ2-2; D assignment may be TRBD1 or TRBD2 (5 bases each). The CDR3 length is 17 residues. The ends were cut back, 4 bases at V and 1 base at J, with 16 bases in the middle. CDR3 bases: TGTGCCAGCAGTTCCTACCCGGGACCAATGAACACCGGGGAGCTGTTTTTT. Translated, it gives CASSSYPGPMNTGELFF.

This clonotype occurred once. This may come from a read error, since a much larger clone is one base off. The V and J genes are TRBV27 and TRBJ2-1; D gene ambiguous. Germline V gene sequence: CDR1 MNHEY, CDR2 SMNVEV (reference sequence). This CDR3 has 14 amino acids. CDR3 amino acids: CASSPGSAYNEQLF. The CDR3 DNA reads TGTGCCAGCAGTCCGGGTTCTGCCTACAATGAGCAGCTCTTC.

This clonotype has at least ten counts. This chain uses TRBV5-6 with TRBJ2-2; 7 bases map to TRBD1. The ends lost 2 bases at V and 7 bases at J; junction bases unmatched: 2. The length of the CDR3 is 13 residues. Looked up from germline, CDR1 is SGHDT and CDR2 is YYEEEE. DNA for the CDR3: TGTGCCAGCAGCTTCTGGACAGGCGGGGAGCTGTTTTTT. It encodes CASSFWTGGELFF.

V gene TRBV7-9 combines with J gene TRBJ2-1; D unclear. The CDR3 has 14 residues. V was pared by 2 bases and J by 0 bases, with 5 bases between. The germline V gene has CDR1 SEHNR and CDR2 FQNEAQ (reference sequence). CDR3 nucleotide sequence: TGTGCCAGCAGCTTAATCGCCTCCTACAATGAGCAGTTCTTC. Protein product: CASSLIASYNEQFF. The complete variable domain, with remaining parts taken from reference TRBV7-9 and TRBJ2-1, reads DTGVSQNPRHKITKRGQNVTFRCDPISEHNRLYWYRQTLGQGPEFLTYFQNEAQLEKSRLLSDRFSAERPKGSFSTLEIQRTEQGDSAMYLCASSLIASYNEQFFGPGTRLTVL.

At least ten counts were recorded for this clonotype. This rearrangement joins TRBV7-2 to TRBJ2-4; D is perhaps TRBD2 (6 bases). CDR3 length: 16 residues. V was pared by 1 base and J by 1 base, with 11 bases between. Germline CDR1 reads SGHTA; CDR2 reads FQGNSA. This CDR3 reads CASSLDGGAAKNIQYF. The CDR3 bases are TGTGCCAGCAGCTTAGATGGCGGGGCGGCCAAAAACATTCAGTACTTC.

With regard to this clonotype: A much larger clone differs by one base, so this may be a read error. The chain recombines TRBV4-2 with TRBJ1-5; D gene unclear. V was trimmed by 0 bases and J by 7 bases, leaving 13 bases between them. The CDR3 sequence is 15 residues long. Germline lookup yields CDR1 LGHNA and CDR2 YNFKEQ. The CDR3 DNA is TGTGCCAGCAGCCAAGATGTCAGCAGCTTGCAGCCCCAGCATTTT. It encodes CASSQDVSSLQPQHF.